Below are 9 T cell receptor beta chains sequenced from a single sample in a study of T cells in Graves' hyperthyroidism and ophthalmopathy. RNA transcripts yielded amplified TCR beta CDR3 regions. In the first-round RT-PCR of the TCR CDR3, the HTBI primer set was used. MiXCR, applied by TCRdb to the multiplex PCR reads, yields one record per CDR3 protein. The sample contains about 520,000 distinct CDR3 sequences, around 22% of which appear only once. The source material was blood. All receptors derive from a woman in her twenties or thirties with Graves' ophthalmopathy.

The V and J genes are TRBV3-1 and TRBJ2-5; TRBD1 aligns across 9 bases. Germline V lookup: CDR1 LGHDT, CDR2 YNNKEL (reference sequence). V gave up 3 bases and J gave up 5 bases; unmatched junction bases: 7. The CDR3 spans 15 residues. CDR3 nucleotides: TGTGCCAGCAGCCACGAAACCGGGACAGGGGAGACCCAGTACTTC. Translated: CASSHETGTGETQYF.

This clonotype was found many times. The genes are TRBV3-1 and TRBJ1-5, with TRBD1 matching 7 bases. Germline CDR1 LGHDT, CDR2 YNNKEL (reference sequence). V lost 3 bases to trimming and J lost 2 bases; unmatched junction nucleotides: 4. This CDR3 has 15 amino acids. The CDR3 DNA reads as TGTGCCAGCAGCCATACCGACAGGGGCAATCAGCCCCAGCATTTT. This sequence encodes CASSHTDRGNQPQHF.

Concerning this clonotype itself: A read error may account for a junction end that differs from germline. J is TRBJ2-5 and V is TRBV7-2; 7 positions match TRBD2. From germline, CDR1 is SGHTA and CDR2 FQGNSA. The CDR3 is made up of 13 amino acids. The CDR3 reads CASSFGGGETQDF. For the CDR3, the DNA is TGTGCCAGCAGCTTTGGGGGGGGGGAGACCCAGGACTTC.

Concerning this clonotype itself: Since the CDR3 does not end with the conserved phenylalanine or tryptophan, this likely comes from a read error. The rearrangement uses TRBV20-1 and TRBJ2-7; D could derive from TRBD1 or TRBD2 (5 bases each). CDR3 size: 13 residues. V shed 6 bases and J shed 2 bases, with 14 bases lying between them. CDR1 and CDR2 (germline): DFQATT, SNEGSKA (reference sequence). The CDR3 region has the DNA TGCAGTGCAATTCCGGGGCCTACCTACGAGCAGTACTCC. Translated, it gives CSAIPGPTYEQYS.

This chain connects TRBV11-2 to TRBJ2-7, with 10 bases matching TRBD1. This CDR3 comprises 16 residues. The trim removed 5 bases at V and 5 bases at J, leaving 12 bases unmatched. Germline loops: CDR1 SGHAT, CDR2 FQNNGV. CDR3 region: CASSPPRGTGAHEQYF. The CDR3 coding sequence is TGTGCCAGCAGCCCTCCGCGCGGGACAGGGGCACACGAGCAGTACTTC.

This clonotype was observed at least ten times. Germline is not matched at one junction end, which may reflect a read error. This chain connects TRBV18 to TRBJ1-5; D unresolved. The CDR3 spans 14 residues. Germline V gene data show CDR1 as KGHSH and CDR2 as LQKENI. This chain's CDR3 is CASSPGRSNQPQHF. The CDR3 DNA follows: TGCGCCAGCAGCCCTGGACGGAGCAATCAGCCCCAGCATTTT.

Details on this clonotype: At one end, the junction sequence differs from germline, possibly due to a read error. The rearrangement joins TRBV27 to TRBJ2-7; D is unresolved. The CDR3 runs 15 residues. Looked up from germline, CDR1 is MNHEY and CDR2 is SMNVEV (reference sequence). The CDR3 reads CASSLVMVRPYDQYF. The CDR3 nucleotides read TGTGCCAGCAGTTTAGTAATGGTCAGACCCTACGATCAGTACTTC.

The table lists this clonotype with a count of one. The rearrangement uses TRBV20-1 and TRBJ2-7; TRBD1 might be the D (5 bases). There are 14 residues in the CDR3. V lost 6 bases to trimming and J lost 2 bases, with 17 bases between them. CDR1 and CDR2 from the germline V gene are DFQATT and SNEGSKA (reference sequence). CDR3 in amino acids: CSAKGSPGAYEQYF. DNA for the CDR3: TGCAGTGCGAAGGGGTCCCCTGGGGCCTACGAGCAGTACTTC.

Concerning this clonotype itself: This could be a read error, since a much larger clone is one nucleotide away. This chain uses TRBV20-1 with TRBJ1-5, with D possibly TRBD1 on 6 matching bases. This CDR3 comprises 19 residues. The germline V gene encodes CDR1 DFQATT and CDR2 SNEGSKA (reference sequence). CDR3 nucleotide sequence: TGCAGTCCTAGAGGCCTCCGGGACACCGGTAGTTTCTTCAATCAGCCCCAGCATTTT. Encoded protein: CSPRGLRDTGSFFNQPQHF.